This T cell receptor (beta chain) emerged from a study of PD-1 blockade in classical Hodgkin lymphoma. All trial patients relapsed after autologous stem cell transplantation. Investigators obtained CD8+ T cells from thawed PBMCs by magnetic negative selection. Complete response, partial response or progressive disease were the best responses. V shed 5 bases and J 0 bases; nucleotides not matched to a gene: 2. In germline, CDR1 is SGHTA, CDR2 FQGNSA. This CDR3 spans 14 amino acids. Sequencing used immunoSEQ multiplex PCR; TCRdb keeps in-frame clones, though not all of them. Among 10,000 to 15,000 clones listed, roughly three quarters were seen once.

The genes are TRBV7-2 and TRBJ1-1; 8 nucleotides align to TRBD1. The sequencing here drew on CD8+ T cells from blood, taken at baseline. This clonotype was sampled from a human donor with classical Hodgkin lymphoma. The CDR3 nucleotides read TGTGCCAGCAGCGAGGGACAGGTGAACACTGAAGCTTTCTTT. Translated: CASSEGQVNTEAFF.